The 2 T cell receptor beta chains in this list originate from one sample, sequenced in a study of blood T cell repertoires in COVID-19. Sequencing was performed with immunoSEQ multiplex PCR; in TCRdb, only in-frame clones are kept and a portion is missing. The data contain roughly 300,000 clones, around 87% of them singletons. Sample: peripheral blood. Receptors originate from a woman aged 45-60 years who had recovered from COVID-19.

This clone showed up just a few times. The chain couples TRBV5-1 to TRBJ1-2; TRBD1 might be the D (6 bases). V was shortened by 4 bases and J by 1 base, with 17 bases between the two germline ends. Germline CDR1 SGHRS, CDR2 YFSETQ. CDR3 length equals 16 residues. The CDR3 DNA follows: TGCGCCAGCAGCGCGGATGGACAGAGTTTTAACTATGGCTACACCTTC. This encodes CASSADGQSFNYGYTF.

The chain links TRBV28 to TRBJ2-1; D call uncertain. V lost 5 bases and J 10 bases, leaving 12 bases between the germline ends. Germline CDR1 MDHEN, CDR2 SYDVKM. The CDR3 spans 12 residues. CDR3 sequence reads: CASSRDIWEQFF. CDR3 in DNA: TGTGCCAGCAGTCGAGACATATGGGAGCAGTTCTTC.